The 5 T cell receptor beta chains presented below share a single source sample, sequenced in a study of T cell responses to AZD1222 COVID-19 vaccine (dated by TCRdb to the early 2020s). The time point label corresponds to: baseline before first vaccination. Library prep was done by the immunoSEQ multiplex PCR assay. Not all clones reach the TCRdb copy of this immuneACCESS table, which keeps in-frame sequences only. Checked studies attribute under half of the gap to unresolved V genes and leave the rest unexplained. The sample table lists around 150,000 clones, 85% to 90% of them with a count of one. Clones ranked in the top ten supply around 6% of the sample. Sample: peripheral blood, taken on day 0 of AZD1222 vaccination. The source is an adult in good health.

The V and J genes are TRBV25-1 and TRBJ1-2, with 7 bases aligning to TRBD1. V was clipped by 1 base and J by 5 bases; unmatched bases: 7. Germline CDR1 is MGHDK and CDR2 is SYGVNS. This CDR3 has 15 amino acids. Here the CDR3 DNA reads TGTGCCAGCAGTGAATCGGCCAGGGGGAATTATGGCTACACCTTC. This codes for CASSESARGNYGYTF.

V usage is TRBV5-1 and J usage is TRBJ1-2; D gene uncertain. The V gene's germline CDR1 is SGHRS and CDR2 YFSETQ. Trimming removed 3 bases at V and 4 bases at J, with 16 bases between. CDR3 length: 15 residues. The CDR3 bases are TGCGCCAGCAGCTCGCAGGCTCAACCTGTCTATGGCTACACCTTC. Protein sequence: CASSSQAQPVYGYTF.

J is TRBJ2-1 and V is TRBV6-5; 15 bases line up with TRBD2. V gave up 4 bases and J gave up 10 bases; unmatched junction bases: 8. CDR1 is MNHEY, CDR2 SVGAGI, per germline. The CDR3 extends over 16 amino acids. CDR3: CASSFRTSGRAKEQFF. The CDR3 nucleotides are TGTGCCAGCAGTTTTCGGACTAGCGGGAGGGCAAAGGAGCAGTTCTTC.

This chain joins TRBV4-1 and TRBJ2-3; D remains ambiguous. The CDR3 covers 16 residues. Trimming pared 4 bases from V and 0 bases from J, leaving 14 bases between. Per the germline V gene, CDR1 is MGHRA and CDR2 is YSYEKL. The CDR3 is CASSPPESRSTDTQYF. The CDR3 region has the DNA TGCGCCAGCAGCCCCCCGGAGTCTCGGAGCACAGATACGCAGTATTTT.

About this clone itself: Distinct nucleotide sequences in the sample also encode this CDR3. The chain carries TRBV19 and TRBJ1-4; no clear D. The CDR3 runs 14 residues. Germline-derived CDR1 and CDR2 are LNHDA and SQIVND (reference sequence). Trimming took 3 bases from V and 0 from J, leaving 5 bases between them. The CDR3 sequence is CASSISATNEKLFF. CDR3 DNA sequence: TGTGCCAGTAGTATTTCCGCAACTAATGAAAAACTGTTTTTT. Using reference TRBV19 and TRBJ1-4 for the parts outside the CDR3, the full variable domain is DGGITQSPKYLFRKEGQNVTLSCEQNLNHDAMYWYRQDPGQGLRLIYYSQIVNDFQKGDIAEGYSVSREKKESFPLTVTSAQKNPTAFYLCASSISATNEKLFFGSGTQLSVL.